This TCR beta chain was profiled in a study of blood T cell repertoires in COVID-19. Looking at the study overall: Whether acute or convalescent, the COVID-19 samples came from the United States, Italy and Spain. The analysed material was cDNA or gDNA that came from T cells, B-cell-depleted T cells, or PBMCs.

The length of the CDR3 is 14 residues. Germline V gives CDR1 SQVTM, CDR2 ANQGSEA. The V gene end was trimmed by 7 bases and the J gene end by 6 bases; junction bases not matched to a gene: 10. In the source study's methods: Quantification of nucleated cells was approximated via reference gene primer amplification. The table came from immunoSEQ multiplex PCR; TCRdb's copy has only in-frame clones and leaves some out. V and J calls and clone size follow that table, whereas D and trimming were derived from the DNA. There are fewer than 100,000 clones in the sample; roughly nine tenths occur only once, and about 2% lies in the top ten.

The specimen was peripheral blood. This clonotype was obtained from a woman in her fifties or sixties in a cohort sampled during active COVID-19. The V and J genes are TRBV29-1 and TRBJ1-5; 9 bases are shared with TRBD1. The CDR3 protein is CSASTGTGSQPQHF. The CDR3 DNA reads as TGCAGCGCTTCGACCGGGACAGGGAGTCAGCCCCAGCATTTT. The variable domain in full, completed from reference TRBV29-1 and TRBJ1-5, reads SAVISQKPSRDICQRGTSLTIQCQVDSQVTMMFWYRQQPGQSLTLIATANQGSEATYESGFVIDKFPISRPNLTFSTLTVSNMSPEDSSIYLCSASTGTGSQPQHFGDGTRLSIL.